Below are 5 T cell receptor beta chains sequenced from a single sample in a study of T cell responses to AZD1222 COVID-19 vaccine. Sequenced by immunoSEQ multiplex PCR; TCRdb stores in-frame clones only, minus some. The sample lists approximately 150,000 clones; 80% to 95% were seen once. The specimen comprised peripheral blood, sampled 28 days after the second AZD1222 dose. These receptors all come from an adult who received the AZD1222 COVID-19 vaccine.

The sample holds one count of this clone. This chain links TRBV3-1 (or the pseudogene TRBV3-2) with TRBJ2-2; a possible D gene is TRBD1 (7 bases). Per germline, CDR1 LGHDT and CDR2 YNNKEL (reference sequence). V lost 7 bases and J 4 bases, leaving 19 bases between the germline ends. The CDR3 is 16 residues long. As DNA, the CDR3 is TGTGCCAGCAAAAGACTAGGAGGGGGCCCCACCGGGGAGCTGTTTTTT. This sequence encodes CASKRLGGGPTGELFF.

The DNA of the CDR3 is TGTGCCAGCAGCTTAGAAGGGCTTGTCGACAAAGTTTACGAGCAGTACTTC. As protein: CASSLEGLVDKVYEQYF. This sequence joins TRBV11-2 and TRBJ2-7; no clear D. From germline, CDR1 is SGHAT and CDR2 FQNNGV. The CDR3 totals 17 residues. Trimming cost V 0 bases and J 4 bases, with 19 bases left between them.

The genes are TRBV6-1 and TRBJ1-4; D unresolved. Germline assignment: CDR1 MNHNS and CDR2 SASEGT. The germline V and J ends were trimmed by 5 bases and 3 bases, with 13 bases remaining between them. This CDR3 region has 15 residues. CDR3 residues: CASSPTRTPNEKLFF. CDR3 DNA: TGTGCCAGCAGTCCTACACGAACTCCTAATGAAAAACTGTTTTTT.

The rearrangement joins TRBV3-1 (or the pseudogene TRBV3-2) to TRBJ1-1; D gene ambiguous. Germline CDR1 LGHDT, CDR2 YNNKEL (reference sequence). V lost 5 bases and J 5 bases, leaving 12 bases between the germline ends. This CDR3 comprises 13 residues. The CDR3 coding sequence is TGTGCCAGCAGCTCGAGTCCCCAGACTGAAGCTTTCTTT. Translated: CASSSSPQTEAFF.

The chain carries TRBV28 and TRBJ1-5; weak D call: TRBD1 (5 bases). Trimming stripped 2 bases from V and 1 base from J, with 18 bases between. Germline V lookup: CDR1 MDHEN, CDR2 SYDVKM. The CDR3 is 18 residues long. As DNA, the CDR3 is TGTGCCAGCAGTTTACTTTACGACGGACACTTAAGCAATCAGCCCCAGCATTTT. Translation gives CASSLLYDGHLSNQPQHF. Filled out from reference TRBV28 and TRBJ1-5, the complete variable domain reads DVKVTQSSRYLVKRTGEKVFLECVQDMDHENMFWYRQDPGLGLRLIYFSYDVKMKEKGDIPEGYSVSREKKERFSLILESASTNQTSMYLCASSLLYDGHLSNQPQHFGDGTRLSIL.